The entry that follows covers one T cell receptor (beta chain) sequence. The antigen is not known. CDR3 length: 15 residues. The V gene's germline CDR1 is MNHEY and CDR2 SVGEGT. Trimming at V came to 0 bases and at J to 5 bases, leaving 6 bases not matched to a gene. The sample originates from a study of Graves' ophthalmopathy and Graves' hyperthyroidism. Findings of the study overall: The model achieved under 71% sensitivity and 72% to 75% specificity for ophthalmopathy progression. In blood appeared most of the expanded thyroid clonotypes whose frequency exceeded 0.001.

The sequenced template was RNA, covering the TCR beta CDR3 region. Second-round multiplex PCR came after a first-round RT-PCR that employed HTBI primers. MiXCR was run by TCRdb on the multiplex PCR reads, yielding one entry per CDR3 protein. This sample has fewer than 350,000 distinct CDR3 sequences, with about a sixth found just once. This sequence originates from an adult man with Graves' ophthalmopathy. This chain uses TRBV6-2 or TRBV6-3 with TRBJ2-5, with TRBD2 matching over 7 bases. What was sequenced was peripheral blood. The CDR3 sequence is CASSYSTGGWETQYF. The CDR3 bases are TGTGCCAGCAGTTACTCGACGGGGGGTTGGGAGACCCAGTACTTC.